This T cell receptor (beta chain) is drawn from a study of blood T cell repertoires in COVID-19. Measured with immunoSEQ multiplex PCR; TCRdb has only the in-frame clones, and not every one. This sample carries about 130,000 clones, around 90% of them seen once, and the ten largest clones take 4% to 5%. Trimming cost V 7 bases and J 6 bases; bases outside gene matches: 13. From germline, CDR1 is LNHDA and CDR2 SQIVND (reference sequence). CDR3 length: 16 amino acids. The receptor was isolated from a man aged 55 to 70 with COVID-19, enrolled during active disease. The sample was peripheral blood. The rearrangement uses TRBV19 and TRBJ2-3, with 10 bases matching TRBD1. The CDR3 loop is CASKPTGGAFVDTQYF. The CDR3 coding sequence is TGTGCCAGTAAACCGACAGGGGGCGCATTTGTGGATACGCAGTATTTT. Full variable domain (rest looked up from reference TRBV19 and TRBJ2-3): DGGITQSPKYLFRKEGQNVTLSCEQNLNHDAMYWYRQDPGQGLRLIYYSQIVNDFQKGDIAEGYSVSREKKESFPLTVTSAQKNPTAFYLCASKPTGGAFVDTQYFGPGTRLTVL.